The 21 T cell receptor beta chains listed next were all sequenced from one sample in a study of T cells in Graves' hyperthyroidism and ophthalmopathy. TCR beta CDR3 regions were amplified from RNA. During a first-round RT-PCR of the TCR CDR3, the HTBI primer set was used. TCRdb used MiXCR to reprocess the multiplex PCR reads, holding one entry per CDR3 protein. The sample consists of under 450,000 distinct CDR3 sequences, 15% to 19% of them appearing once. The sample taken for sequencing was blood. The source is a woman under 30 with Graves' hyperthyroidism.

This clonotype was seen many times. The chain has TRBV20-1 and TRBJ2-1; 9 nucleotides align to TRBD1. Germline CDR1 is DFQATT and CDR2 is SNEGSKA (reference sequence). V dropped 5 bases and J dropped 9; count of bases not matched to a gene: 8. This CDR3 has 13 residues. CDR3 coding DNA: TGCAGTGCTTCTTCGGACAGGGGATTTGAGCAGTTCTTC. It yields the protein CSASSDRGFEQFF.

This clonotype was seen at least ten times. The chain has TRBV20-1 and TRBJ1-5; tentatively, D is TRBD1 (6 bases). CDR1 is DFQATT and CDR2 is SNEGSKA in the germline V gene (reference sequence). CDR3 length: 13 residues. Between the trimmed V and J ends, which lost 2 bases and 3 bases, there was a span of 8 bases. The CDR3 region is CSARQGNNQPQHF. As DNA, the CDR3 is TGCAGTGCTAGACAGGGGAACAATCAGCCCCAGCATTTT.

The V and J genes are TRBV6-6 and TRBJ2-7, with 10 positions matching TRBD2. This CDR3 comprises 17 residues. V lost 2 bases to trimming and J lost 4 bases; unmatched junction nucleotides: 11. Germline V gene lookup returns CDR1 MNHNY and CDR2 SVGAGI (reference sequence). CDR3 DNA sequence: TGTGCCAGCAGTTACAAAAGCGGGAGGGCCTATCAATACGAGCAGTACTTC. This codes for CASSYKSGRAYQYEQYF.

The chain links TRBV7-9 to TRBJ2-2; 10 positions match TRBD2. The CDR3 totals 14 residues. CDR1 is SEHNR and CDR2 is FQNEAQ in the germline V gene (reference sequence). The V segment lost 11 bases and the J segment 3 bases; nucleotides outside the gene matches: 6. This CDR3 reads CAGRLAGDTGELFF. The CDR3 nucleotides read TGTGCCGGCCGACTAGCGGGCGACACCGGGGAGCTGTTTTTT.

This clonotype was observed at least ten times. This chain joins TRBV25-1 and TRBJ2-7; TRBD2 agrees at 8 bases. This CDR3 has 14 amino acids. Germline V gene sequence: CDR1 MGHDK, CDR2 SYGVNS. The trim removed 4 bases at V and 2 bases at J, leaving 4 bases unmatched. CDR3 in amino acids: CASSGPGLAYEQYF. The CDR3 DNA reads as TGTGCCAGCAGTGGACCGGGACTAGCCTACGAGCAGTACTTC.

This clonotype was picked up many times. The chain carries TRBV29-1 and TRBJ2-7; TRBD1 might be the D (6 bases). The germline V gene has CDR1 SQVTM and CDR2 ANQGSEA. V lost 5 bases to trimming and J lost 4 bases, with 9 bases between them. The CDR3 is 11 residues long. DNA for the CDR3: TGCAGCGTTAGACAGGCGTACGAGCAGTACTTC. Protein: CSVRQAYEQYF.

This clonotype was recorded at least ten times. CDR3 nucleotides: TGTGCCAGCAGCTTAAACGGCAGGGACAGGCAGACCCAGTACTTC. Amino acid sequence: CASSLNGRDRQTQYF. V is TRBV7-3 and J is TRBJ2-5; 8 bases fit TRBD1. Per the germline V gene, CDR1 is SGHTA and CDR2 is FQGTGA. This CDR3 is 15 amino acids long. V dropped 1 base and J dropped 6; count of bases not matched to a gene: 7.

This clonotype appeared many times. This chain connects TRBV12-3 or TRBV12-4 to TRBJ2-7, with 7 bases aligning to TRBD2. CDR3 length equals 16 residues. V lost 6 bases, J lost 0 bases, and 11 bases stayed unmatched. In DNA, the CDR3 is TGTGCCAGCAGCGGTTCCTGGGGGGGAAGCTCCTACGAGCAGTACTTC. It is translated as CASSGSWGGSSYEQYF.

The sample holds a few counts of this clonotype. A read error may produce the germline difference seen at one junction end. The CDR3 protein is CAGSQGHQETQYF. The DNA of the CDR3 is TGTGCCGGCAGCCAAGGACATCAAGAGACCCAGTACTTC. The rearrangement links TRBV27 to TRBJ2-5; TRBD1 is a possible D gene (5 bases). There are 13 residues in the CDR3. Germline assignment: CDR1 MNHEY and CDR2 SMNVEV (reference sequence).

The table lists this clonotype with many counts. J is TRBJ2-7 and V is TRBV20-1; 9 nucleotides line up with TRBD1. This CDR3 is built from 14 residues. Germline CDR1 DFQATT, CDR2 SNEGSKA (reference sequence). J lost 1 base, V lost 2 bases, and 3 bases had no gene match. CDR3 protein: CSARPGQGSYEQYF. DNA of the CDR3: TGCAGTGCTAGACCGGGACAGGGATCCTACGAGCAGTACTTC.

This clonotype was observed a handful of times. Without the conserved terminal phenylalanine or tryptophan, this CDR3 likely stems from a read error. V and J are TRBV20-1 and TRBJ2-3; 9 nucleotides line up with TRBD2. This CDR3 comprises 15 residues. V lost 3 bases, J lost 3 bases, and 7 bases stayed unmatched. In germline, CDR1 is DFQATT, CDR2 SNEGSKA (reference sequence). The CDR3 DNA is TGCAGTGCTAGCCCCCTAGCGGGGCTTACAGATACGCAGTATTCT. Its translation is CSASPLAGLTDTQYS.

This clonotype was recorded at least ten times. This sequence joins TRBV20-1 and TRBJ1-1; D is uncertain. Germline V gives CDR1 DFQATT, CDR2 SNEGSKA (reference sequence). The germline V and J ends were trimmed by 3 bases and 1 base, with 12 bases remaining between them. The CDR3 is 14 residues long. The CDR3 here is CSASEVERNTEAFF. The CDR3 coding sequence is TGCAGTGCTAGTGAAGTAGAGAGGAACACTGAAGCTTTCTTT.

This clonotype was seen ten or more times. The chain couples TRBV29-1 to TRBJ2-7; a possible D gene is TRBD1 (6 bases). Germline V lookup: CDR1 SQVTM, CDR2 ANQGSEA. CDR3 length equals 14 residues. V lost 4 bases and J lost 6, with 19 bases in between. The CDR3 sequence: CSVVVQGMLGEQYF. For the CDR3, the DNA is TGCAGCGTTGTGGTACAGGGCATGTTGGGCGAGCAGTACTTC.

There are a few counts of this clonotype. The chain joins TRBV12-3 or TRBV12-4 to TRBJ1-1; 7 bases align to TRBD1. The CDR3 contains 15 residues. Trimming removed 6 bases from V and 1 base from J; junction bases left unmatched: 8. The CDR3 region is CASSPQGQRNTEAFF. The CDR3 DNA reads as TGTGCCAGCAGCCCTCAGGGACAGAGGAACACTGAAGCTTTCTTT.

This clonotype has ten or more counts. The genes are TRBV7-2 and TRBJ2-3; D is uncertain. The CDR3 contains 14 residues. V shed 1 base and J shed 2 bases, with 7 bases lying between them. Germline V gives CDR1 SGHTA, CDR2 FQGNSA. This CDR3 is CASSLVRITDTQYF. Written as DNA, the CDR3 is TGTGCCAGCAGCTTAGTCCGTATCACAGATACGCAGTATTTT.

The V gene is TRBV19, the J gene TRBJ2-2; a possible D gene is TRBD1 (7 bases). This CDR3 is 17 amino acids long. V shed 7 bases and J shed 0 bases, with 18 bases lying between them. Germline V gene data show CDR1 as LNHDA and CDR2 as SQIVND (reference sequence). DNA for the CDR3: TGTGCCAGTACCTCAGGGGGGCCAAGCCCGAACACCGGGGAGCTGTTTTTT. Translation: CASTSGGPSPNTGELFF.

This clonotype was observed a few times. The chain joins TRBV18 to TRBJ2-5; unclear D gene. Trimming took 1 base from V and 7 from J, leaving 16 bases between them. The CDR3 contains 15 residues. Looked up from germline, CDR1 is KGHSH and CDR2 is LQKENI. The chain's CDR3 is CASSPQRGVGVTQYF. CDR3 in DNA: TGTGCCAGCTCACCACAAAGAGGAGTCGGTGTGACCCAGTACTTC.

This clonotype showed up just a few times. The chain has TRBV29-1 and TRBJ2-4; D is undetermined. From germline, CDR1 is SQVTM and CDR2 ANQGSEA. V lost 0 bases and J lost 3, with 12 bases in between. The CDR3 length is 15 residues. Here the CDR3 reads CSVEDYGPGKNIQYF. In nucleotides, the CDR3 is TGCAGCGTTGAAGATTACGGTCCCGGCAAAAACATTCAGTACTTC. Drawing the rest from reference TRBV29-1 and TRBJ2-4, the complete variable domain is SAVISQKPSRDICQRGTSLTIQCQVDSQVTMMFWYRQQPGQSLTLIATANQGSEATYESGFVIDKFPISRPNLTFSTLTVSNMSPEDSSIYLCSVEDYGPGKNIQYFGAGTRLSVL.

This chain joins TRBV20-1 and TRBJ1-2; D is uncertain. CDR1 DFQATT and CDR2 SNEGSKA come from the germline V gene (reference sequence). The CDR3 spans 10 residues. V gave up 5 bases and J gave up 7 bases, with 8 bases separating them. The CDR3 here is CSALRRGYTF. The CDR3 nucleotides read TGCAGTGCTCTTCGGCGTGGCTACACCTTC.

V usage is TRBV28 and J usage is TRBJ2-3, with 7 bases that match TRBD1. After removal of 2 bases from V and 3 bases from J, the junction contained 11 bases not matched to a gene. The CDR3 runs to 17 residues. Germline V gene data show CDR1 as MDHEN and CDR2 as SYDVKM. The CDR3 spells CASSLVRTGRRTDTQYF. The CDR3 nucleotides are TGTGCCAGCAGTTTAGTACGGACAGGCCGGCGTACAGATACGCAGTATTTT.

Regarding this clonotype: This may be a read error: a much more frequent sequence differs by one nucleotide. The chain links TRBV3-1 to TRBJ2-1; D is ambiguous. CDR1 and CDR2 from the germline V gene are LGHDT and YNNKEL (reference sequence). The CDR3 consists of 12 residues. The CDR3 DNA reads TGTGCCAACAGCCAAGCCGCTAATGAGCAGTTCTTC. Translated: CANSQAANEQFF.